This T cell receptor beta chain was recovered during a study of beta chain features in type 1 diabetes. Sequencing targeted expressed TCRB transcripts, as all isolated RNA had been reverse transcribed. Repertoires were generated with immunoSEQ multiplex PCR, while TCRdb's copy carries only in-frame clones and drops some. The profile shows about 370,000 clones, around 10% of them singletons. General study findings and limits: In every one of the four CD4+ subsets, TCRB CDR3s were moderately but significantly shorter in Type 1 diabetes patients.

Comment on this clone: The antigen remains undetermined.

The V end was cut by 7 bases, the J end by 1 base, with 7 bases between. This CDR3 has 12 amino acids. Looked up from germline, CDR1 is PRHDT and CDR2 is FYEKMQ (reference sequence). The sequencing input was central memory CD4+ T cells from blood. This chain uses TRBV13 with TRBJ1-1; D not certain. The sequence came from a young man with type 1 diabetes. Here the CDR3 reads CASKGGNTEAFF. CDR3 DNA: TGTGCCAGCAAGGGAGGGAACACTGAAGCTTTCTTT. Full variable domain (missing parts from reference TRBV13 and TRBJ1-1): AAGVIQSPRHLIKEKRETATLKCYPIPRHDTVYWYQQGPGQDPQFLISFYEKMQSDKGSIPDRFSAQQFSDYHSELNMSSLELGDSALYFCASKGGNTEAFFGQGTRLTVV.